The rows below give T cell receptor beta chains drawn from one sample of a study of T cell clones after liver transplantation. Profiled with immunoSEQ multiplex PCR; TCRdb holds only in-frame clones, not every one. The sample carries more than 100,000 clones, about 80% recorded once. This sample comprised CD4+ T cells from blood, obtained approximately 50 months after liver transplant. Receptors originate from a human patient who received a liver transplant. Some T cells could come from the graft donor. Both conserved end residues are part of each CDR3. The D gene is left open where the match is weak. The size of a clone is reported for some rows only, either as once, few or many, or as a class for expanded clones.

few	TRBV7-2	TRBJ1-5	16	-	TGTGCCAGCAGCTTAGGTCAGGGGCTTAACAATCAGCCCCAGCATTTT	CASSLGQGLNNQPQHF
-	TRBV6-5	TRBJ2-7	15	TRBD1	TGTGCCAGCAGATCCCGACAGGGACCTTCCTACGAGCAGTACTTC	CASRSRQGPSYEQYF
-	TRBV6-1	TRBJ2-2	12	-	TGTGCCGCGGCCGGTATCACCGGGGAGCTGTTTTTT	CAAAGITGELFF
few	TRBV7-2	TRBJ1-2	14	-	TGTGCCAGCAGCCAGACCCGAGGGGGTAAAGGCTACACCTTC	CASSQTRGGKGYTF
-	TRBV18	TRBJ2-3	13	-	TGTGCCAGCTCCCCCGGCTTAGCGGATACGCAGTATTTT	CASSPGLADTQYF
-	TRBV5-1	TRBJ2-1	13	-	TGCGCCAGCAGCCCCTCGATACTGAGTGAGCAGTTCTTC	CASSPSILSEQFF
-	TRBV6-1	TRBJ2-1	15	TRBD2	TGTGCCAGCAGAGATAGCGGGGGGGCCCTCAATGAGCAGTTCTTC	CASRDSGGALNEQFF
-	TRBV28	TRBJ2-3	16	TRBD1	TGTGCCAGCAGTCCGAGGGGACAGGGGAAGACAGATACGCAGTATTTT	CASSPRGQGKTDTQYF
-	TRBV28	TRBJ1-3	15	TRBD1	TGTGCCAGCAGCCCCCGGACAGGGTCAGGAAACACCATATATTTT	CASSPRTGSGNTIYF
-	TRBV21-1	TRBJ1-1	13	-	TGTGCCAGCAGCCCGCGACAGTACACTGAAGCTTTCTTT	CASSPRQYTEAFF
-	TRBV7-3	TRBJ2-5	16	-	TGTGCCAGCAGCACCACGGGACTCCACCCGTTAGAGACCCAGTACTTC	CASSTTGLHPLETQYF
medium-sized	TRBV27	TRBJ2-7	13	-	TGTGCCAGCAGTCTCCCCGGGTCCTACGAGCAGTACTTC	CASSLPGSYEQYF
-	TRBV11-1	TRBJ2-1	15	-	TGTGCCAGCAGCTCCTCGGGAGTCTCCTACAATGAGCAGTTCTTC	CASSSSGVSYNEQFF
-	TRBV13	TRBJ1-3	16	-	TGTGCCAGCAGCTTCAGCAGCGGAAACTCTGGAAACACCATATATTTT	CASSFSSGNSGNTIYF
-	TRBV7-3	TRBJ1-1	8	-	TGTGCCAGCAGTGGTGCTTTCTTT	CASSGAFF
-	TRBV5-1	TRBJ2-7	14	-	TGCGCCAGCAGCTTAGGACAGCTCTCCTACGAGCAGTACTTC	CASSLGQLSYEQYF
-	TRBV6-5	TRBJ1-1	13	-	TGTGCCAGCAAGGGCAATATCGGGACTGAAGCTTTCTTT	CASKGNIGTEAFF
-	TRBV14	TRBJ1-1	15	-	TGTGCCAGCAGCGACTATGGGACGGGGAACACTGAAGCTTTCTTT	CASSDYGTGNTEAFF
-	TRBV4-2	TRBJ2-1	17	TRBD2	TGTGCCAGCAGCCCAAAACCCAGCGGGGGGGCGAAAAATGAGCAGTTCTTC	CASSPKPSGGAKNEQFF
once	TRBV18	TRBJ2-7	13	TRBD2	TGTGCCAGCTCACCGCTCAGGGAGGGCGAGCAGTACTTC	CASSPLREGEQYF
few	TRBV9	TRBJ2-5	15	-	TGTGCCAGCAGCGTGGCCTGGGGGCCCCAAGAGACCCAGTACTTC	CASSVAWGPQETQYF
once	TRBV7-9	TRBJ1-5	14	-	TGTGCCAGCAGCGAGACAGATAGCAGTCAGCCCCAGCATTTT	CASSETDSSQPQHF
-	TRBV5-4	TRBJ1-1	17	-	TGTGCCAGCAGCTCGGGACCTACAGGGACGGGAGACACTGAAGCTTTCTTT	CASSSGPTGTGDTEAFF
-	TRBV4-1	TRBJ2-3	14	-	TGCGCCAGCAGCCGTCGCCAAGTCACAGATACGCAGTATTTT	CASSRRQVTDTQYF
-	TRBV7-9	TRBJ1-1	14	-	TGTGCCAGCAGCCCACACCAGGGAGGCGCTGAAGCTTTCTTT	CASSPHQGGAEAFF
-	TRBV5-1	TRBJ2-1	16	-	TGCGCCAGCAGCTCCCTCGCGGGGAGCTCCTACAATGAGCAGTTCTTC	CASSSLAGSSYNEQFF
-	TRBV9	TRBJ1-6	15	TRBD1	TGTGCCAGCAGCGTAGGGACAGGGGAGTATTCACCCCTCCACTTT	CASSVGTGEYSPLHF
-	TRBV4-2	TRBJ2-7	19	TRBD2	TGTGCCAGCAGCCAAGATGAGAGTAGCGGGGGGTCGCCTACTTACGAGCAGTACTTC	CASSQDESSGGSPTYEQYF
-	TRBV6-6	TRBJ1-2	13	-	TGTGCCAGCAGGCTCCGGGTCTACTATGGCTACACCTTC	CASRLRVYYGYTF
-	TRBV28	TRBJ1-3	15	-	TGTGCCAGCAGTACCAAGTACTACAGAGGAAACACCATATATTTT	CASSTKYYRGNTIYF
-	TRBV18	TRBJ1-4	13	-	TGTGCCAGCTCCCAACAGAGTAATGAAAAACTGTTTTTT	CASSQQSNEKLFF
few	TRBV5-1	TRBJ2-1	13	-	TGCGCCAGCAGCTCGCGGTTACAGGGTGAGCAGTTCTTC	CASSSRLQGEQFF
once	TRBV4-2	TRBJ2-3	16	-	TGTGCCAGCAGCCCTACTTCAGGGGTTAGCACAGATACGCAGTATTTT	CASSPTSGVSTDTQYF
-	TRBV4-1	TRBJ1-2	13	-	TGCGCCAGCAGCCAAGTCAGGGAATCGGGCTACACCTTC	CASSQVRESGYTF
once	TRBV7-8	TRBJ1-5	14	-	TGTGCCAGCAGCTTAGTGGAGAACAATCAGCCCCAGCATTTT	CASSLVENNQPQHF
once	TRBV10-3	TRBJ2-7	14	TRBD1	TGTGCCATCAGTAAGGGACAGGCCTCCTACGAGCAGTACTTC	CAISKGQASYEQYF
-	TRBV6-5	TRBJ1-1	14	TRBD1	TGTGCCAGCAGTAGAGACAGGGGAATCACTGAAGCTTTCTTT	CASSRDRGITEAFF
-	TRBV18	TRBJ1-5	16	-	TGTGCCAGCTCACCCGGTAAACAGGAGAGGGGTCAGCCCCAGCATTTT	CASSPGKQERGQPQHF
-	TRBV6-1	TRBJ2-7	14	-	TGTGCCAGCAGTGAAGTAGGACCGGCGTGGGAGCAGTACTTC	CASSEVGPAWEQYF
few	TRBV6-5	TRBJ2-3	13	TRBD1	TGTGCCAGCAGTTACCGGACAGGGGATACGCAGTATTTT	CASSYRTGDTQYF
-	TRBV27	TRBJ1-1	17	TRBD1	TGTGCCAGCAGTCCCGGTCCCGGGACAGGGGCGAACACTGAAGCTTTCTTT	CASSPGPGTGANTEAFF
-	TRBV7-2	TRBJ1-1	15	TRBD1	TGTGCCACCACTAGTCAGGGGGCTAGATGGACTGAAGCTTTCTTT	CATTSQGARWTEAFF
-	TRBV11-2	TRBJ2-5	16	TRBD2	TGTGCCAGCAGCAGACTTACTAGCGGGGGTCAAGAGACCCAGTACTTC	CASSRLTSGGQETQYF
-	TRBV5-1	TRBJ2-4	14	TRBD1	TGCGCCAGCTCCAATCCCAGGGGGCTGAACATTCAGTACTTC	CASSNPRGLNIQYF
-	TRBV7-3	TRBJ1-1	14	-	TGTGCCAGCAGCTACGACAGTCTGAACACTGAAGCTTTCTTT	CASSYDSLNTEAFF
-	TRBV5-1	TRBJ2-2	15	TRBD1	TGCGCCAGCAGCAAGGACAGGTCGAGCACCGGGGAGCTGTTTTTT	CASSKDRSSTGELFF
few	TRBV5-1	TRBJ2-3	15	TRBD2	TGCGCCAGCAGCTTGGGCGGGAGTAATACAGATACGCAGTATTTT	CASSLGGSNTDTQYF
-	TRBV7-8	TRBJ2-5	16	TRBD1	TGTGCCAGCAGCTTAGGGGGACAGGGGGTAAAGGAGACCCAGTACTTC	CASSLGGQGVKETQYF
-	TRBV4-3	TRBJ1-2	15	-	TGCGCCAGCAGCCAAGATACGGGCGTGAACTATGGCTACACCTTC	CASSQDTGVNYGYTF
-	TRBV29-1	TRBJ1-1	11	-	TGCAGCGTCCTTCGGACGGATGAAGCTTTCTTT	CSVLRTDEAFF
-	TRBV5-1	TRBJ2-1	14	-	TGCGCCAGCAGCTTACCGAGCTCCTACAATGAGCAGTTCTTC	CASSLPSSYNEQFF
-	TRBV28	TRBJ2-1	15	TRBD1	TGTGCCAGCAGTACCCGGGACAGGGGATCGGATGAGCAGTTCTTC	CASSTRDRGSDEQFF
-	TRBV30	TRBJ2-1	15	TRBD2	TGTGCCTGGAGTAAAGGGACTAGCAGGAACAATGAGCAGTTCTTC	CAWSKGTSRNNEQFF
-	TRBV28	TRBJ2-2	16	-	TGTGCCAGCAGTTTGGTGCCACAGACGTCCACCGGGGAGCTGTTTTTT	CASSLVPQTSTGELFF
-	TRBV5-1	TRBJ2-3	15	TRBD2	TGCGCCAGCAGCTTAACGGGACTAGAGCCAGATACGCAGTATTTT	CASSLTGLEPDTQYF
-	TRBV18	TRBJ2-7	15	-	TGTGCCAGCTCACCACTACCGGACGGTTCCTACGAGCAGTACTTC	CASSPLPDGSYEQYF
-	TRBV28	TRBJ1-1	15	TRBD1	TGTGCCAGCAGCCCGCGACAGGGGAGGTACACTGAAGCTTTCTTT	CASSPRQGRYTEAFF
-	TRBV18	TRBJ2-3	17	TRBD2	TGTGCCAGCTCACCCGGGACTAGCGGGTCGGGCACAGATACGCAGTATTTT	CASSPGTSGSGTDTQYF
-	TRBV18	TRBJ1-1	15	-	TGTGCCAGCTCCCCAGACATAACAGGGAACACTGAAGCTTTCTTT	CASSPDITGNTEAFF